The 30 T cell receptor beta chains given below trace back to one sample, sequenced in a study of blood T cell repertoires in COVID-19. Some clones are missing from TCRdb's copy, which holds only in-frame ones; the method was immunoSEQ multiplex PCR. The sample carries roughly 67,000 clones, approximately 93% recorded once. The sequenced material came from peripheral blood. All receptors derive from a man between 65 and 85 years old with active COVID-19.

The genes are TRBV7-2 and TRBJ2-3, with 7 bases fitting TRBD1. The junction had 5 bases not matched to a gene; V was cut back by 0 bases and J by 5 bases. From germline, CDR1 is SGHTA and CDR2 FQGNSA. This CDR3 contains 15 residues. CDR3 nucleotides: TGTGCCAGCAGCTTAGCGGGACAGAAGGTAGATACGCAGTATTTT. This sequence encodes CASSLAGQKVDTQYF.

The V call is TRBV25-1, the J call TRBJ2-7; D is perhaps TRBD1 (6 bases). Trimming left V 2 bases short and J 6 bases short, with 11 bases between. CDR1 is MGHDK, CDR2 SYGVNS, per germline. This CDR3 region has 13 residues. CDR3 DNA: TGTGCCAGCAGTGAAGGGACACTCCTCGAGCAGTACTTC. This encodes CASSEGTLLEQYF.

The chain is built from TRBV3-1 (or the pseudogene TRBV3-2) and TRBJ2-1; no clear D. The CDR3 is 15 amino acids. CDR1 and CDR2 (germline): LGHDT, YNNKEL (reference sequence). V was cut by 1 base and J by 4 bases, with 11 bases left in between. The CDR3 DNA follows: TGTGCCAGCAGCCAAGCTTCGAACAGTTACAATGAGCAGTTCTTC. Translating it yields CASSQASNSYNEQFF.

As concerns this clone: One end of the junction varies from germline; a read error may be responsible. The genes are TRBV7-2 and TRBJ2-7; 7 bases agree with TRBD1. The CDR3 covers 12 residues. Germline CDR1 and CDR2: SGHTA and FQGNSA. The CDR3, as DNA: TGTGCCAGCAGCTCCTACGGGACAGTTCAGAACTTC. Protein: CASSSYGTVQNF.

The rearrangement links TRBV5-6 to TRBJ1-4, with a weak D call TRBD1 (6 bases). The ends were cut back, 4 bases at V and 14 bases at J, with 15 bases in the middle. CDR3 length equals 12 residues. Germline V gene lookup returns CDR1 SGHDT and CDR2 YYEEEE. The CDR3 DNA follows: TGTGCCAGCAGCACCGCACAGGGATTTCTGTTTTTT. The encoded protein is CASSTAQGFLFF.

The chain joins TRBV5-1 to TRBJ2-2, with a possible D match to TRBD2 (5 bases). Trimming stripped 2 bases from V and 7 bases from J, with 9 bases between. Germline assignment: CDR1 SGHRS and CDR2 YFSETQ. This CDR3 has 13 amino acids. The CDR3 sequence: CASSLRGGGELFF. The CDR3 DNA is TGCGCCAGCAGCTTAAGAGGAGGCGGGGAGCTGTTTTTT. Filled out from reference TRBV5-1 and TRBJ2-2, the complete variable domain reads KAGVTQTPRYLIKTRGQQVTLSCSPISGHRSVSWYQQTPGQGLQFLFEYFSETQRNKGNFPGRFSGRQFSNSRSEMNVSTLELGDSALYLCASSLRGGGELFFGEGSRLTVL.

V usage is TRBV7-2 and J usage is TRBJ1-2; D not certain. The CDR3 covers 15 residues. Germline lookup yields CDR1 SGHTA and CDR2 FQGNSA. Trimming took off 4 bases at V and 8 bases at J, with 20 bases between the two ends. CDR3 coding DNA: TGTGCCAGCAGCTCAAACCCCGGAGGGCCCGGAGGCTACACCTTC. Amino acid sequence: CASSSNPGGPGGYTF.

The chain combines TRBV5-4 with TRBJ2-5, with D possibly being TRBD2 (6 bases). Trimming took 3 bases from V and 3 from J, leaving 18 bases between them. The CDR3 spans 16 residues. CDR1 and CDR2 (germline): SGHNT, YYREEE (reference sequence). The CDR3 spells CASSSDGRGGEETQYF. The CDR3 nucleotides read TGTGCCAGCAGCTCGGACGGGCGTGGCGGGGAAGAGACCCAGTACTTC.

The table lists this clone with a few counts. This chain connects TRBV11-2 to TRBJ2-7; unclear D gene. This CDR3 is built from 13 residues. From germline, CDR1 is SGHAT and CDR2 FQNNGV. Trimming removed 2 bases at V and 1 base at J, with 6 bases between. Written as DNA, the CDR3 is TGTGCCAGCAGCTTATCCTCGTCCTACGAGCAGTACGTC. Residues: CASSLSSSYEQYV.

This chain connects TRBV15 to TRBJ1-4; the D gene is possibly TRBD1 (5 bases). The germline V and J ends were trimmed by 4 bases and 7 bases, with 19 bases remaining between them. This CDR3 comprises 16 residues. From germline, CDR1 is LNHNV and CDR2 YYDKDF (reference sequence). CDR3 sequence reads: CATSTSPARVFEKLFF. In DNA, the CDR3 is TGTGCCACCAGCACCTCCCCGGCCAGGGTGTTTGAAAAACTGTTTTTT. Full variable domain (missing parts from reference TRBV15 and TRBJ1-4): DAMVIQNPRYQVTQFGKPVTLSCSQTLNHNVMYWYQQKSSQAPKLLFHYYDKDFNNEADTPDNFQSRRPNTSFCFLDIRSPGLGDTAMYLCATSTSPARVFEKLFFGSGTQLSVL.

This chain uses TRBV2 with TRBJ2-5; possible D gene TRBD1, 5 bases. Germline values: CDR1 SNHLY, CDR2 FYNNEI. The CDR3 extends over 17 amino acids. The V gene lost 2 bases and the J gene lost 0 bases, with 16 bases spanning the gap. CDR3 sequence: CASSETLGRVNQETQYF. The CDR3 region has the DNA TGTGCCAGCAGTGAAACTTTGGGCAGGGTTAACCAAGAGACCCAGTACTTC.

V gene TRBV7-2 combines with J gene TRBJ2-7; D gene uncertain. Trimming stripped 1 base from V and 9 bases from J, with 19 bases between. This CDR3 has 15 amino acids. Germline V gives CDR1 SGHTA, CDR2 FQGNSA. The CDR3 nucleotides read TGTGCCAGCAGCTTAGGTACAGACCTAACTCGCAGGCAGTACTTC. This codes for CASSLGTDLTRRQYF. The full variable domain, rest sourced from reference TRBV7-2 and TRBJ2-7, is GAGVSQSPSNKVTEKGKDVELRCDPISGHTALYWYRQSLGQGLEFLIYFQGNSAPDKSGLPSDRFSAERTGGSVSTLTIQRTQQEDSAVYLCASSLGTDLTRRQYFGPGTRLTVT.

The V gene is TRBV7-9, the J gene TRBJ2-1; 8 bases map to TRBD1. CDR3 length equals 14 residues. Per the germline V gene, CDR1 is SEHNR and CDR2 is FQNEAQ (reference sequence). V lost 4 bases and J lost 1; bases outside the gene matches: 0. The CDR3 region has the DNA TGTGCCAGCAGCTACAGGGGGTCCTACAATGAGCAGTTCTTC. This sequence encodes CASSYRGSYNEQFF. The whole variable domain, filled in from reference TRBV7-9 and TRBJ2-1, reads DTGVSQNPRHKITKRGQNVTFRCDPISEHNRLYWYRQTLGQGPEFLTYFQNEAQLEKSRLLSDRFSAERPKGSFSTLEIQRTEQGDSAMYLCASSYRGSYNEQFFGPGTRLTVL.

CDR3 sequence reads: CASSGTATYEQYV. CDR3 nucleotide sequence: TGTGCCAGCAGCGGGACAGCTACCTACGAGCAGTACGTC. The chain is built from TRBV2 and TRBJ2-7; 7 nucleotides align to TRBD1. The CDR3 loop spans 13 amino acids. Germline V gene data show CDR1 as SNHLY and CDR2 as FYNNEI. The V gene end was trimmed by 6 bases and the J gene end by 2 bases; junction bases not matched to a gene: 4.

The V call is TRBV25-1, the J call TRBJ1-6; TRBD1 might be the D (6 bases). The CDR3 sequence is 13 residues long. In germline, CDR1 is MGHDK, CDR2 SYGVNS. The ends were cut back, 6 bases at V and 3 bases at J, with 6 bases in the middle. The CDR3 loop is CASRDSYNSPLHF. The CDR3 bases are TGTGCCAGCAGGGACAGCTATAATTCACCCCTCCACTTT.

This chain uses TRBV5-1 with TRBJ2-3; D is possibly TRBD2 (5 bases). The germline gives CDR1 SGHRS, CDR2 YFSETQ. V gave up 4 bases and J gave up 0 bases, with 15 bases separating them. The CDR3 consists of 16 residues. The CDR3 is CASSRRPADSTDTQYF. DNA for the CDR3: TGCGCCAGCAGCCGGAGGCCAGCGGACAGCACAGATACGCAGTATTTT.

The rearrangement uses TRBV19 and TRBJ1-5; D gene uncertain. Germline V gives CDR1 LNHDA, CDR2 SQIVND (reference sequence). The CDR3 has 15 amino acids. V was clipped by 6 bases and J by 5 bases, with 17 bases between them. The CDR3 DNA follows: TGTGCCAGTAGCTTGGACGGACTAGCGGATCAGCCCCAGCATTTT. It yields the protein CASSLDGLADQPQHF.

This chain joins TRBV7-2 and TRBJ2-5; perhaps TRBD1 as D (6 bases). Trimming took 5 bases from V and 4 from J, leaving 17 bases between them. Germline V gives CDR1 SGHTA, CDR2 FQGNSA. The CDR3 contains 15 residues. CDR3 loop: CASSRAHLGGETQYF. The DNA of the CDR3 is TGTGCCAGCAGCCGCGCGCACCTAGGGGGAGAGACCCAGTACTTC.

The rearrangement joins TRBV4-1 to TRBJ2-3; 9 nucleotides match TRBD2. CDR1 is MGHRA and CDR2 is YSYEKL in the germline V gene. The trim removed 0 bases at V and 5 bases at J, leaving 12 bases unmatched. The CDR3 extends over 18 amino acids. CDR3 region: CASSQDQGSSGAGDTQYF. DNA for the CDR3: TGCGCCAGCAGCCAAGATCAGGGATCTAGCGGGGCTGGAGATACGCAGTATTTT.

The J gene is TRBJ2-2, the V gene TRBV2, with 8 bases lining up with TRBD2. Germline V gene lookup returns CDR1 SNHLY and CDR2 FYNNEI. The CDR3 sequence is 15 residues long. Trimming at V came to 6 bases and at J to 6 bases, leaving 9 bases not matched to a gene. CDR3 protein: CASSVRTSSPGELFF. The CDR3 DNA reads as TGTGCCAGCAGCGTAAGGACTAGCTCACCCGGGGAGCTGTTTTTT.

V is TRBV27 and J is TRBJ2-3; 7 bases agree with TRBD1. This CDR3 contains 16 residues. V dropped 6 bases and J dropped 3; count of bases not matched to a gene: 12. Germline loops: CDR1 MNHEY, CDR2 SMNVEV (reference sequence). DNA of the CDR3: TGTGCCAGCAGACCTACAGGGGATTGGCTAACAGATACGCAGTATTTT. Translated: CASRPTGDWLTDTQYF.

The chain carries TRBV4-1 and TRBJ1-2, with 8 positions matching TRBD1. With 0 bases clipped from V and 5 bases from J, the junction kept 8 bases outside the gene matches. CDR1 is MGHRA and CDR2 is YSYEKL in the germline V gene. This CDR3 is built from 16 residues. The CDR3 loop reads CASSQESGGAWYGYTF. In DNA form, the CDR3 reads TGCGCCAGCAGCCAAGAGTCAGGGGGCGCCTGGTATGGCTACACCTTC.

The chain recombines TRBV6-1 with TRBJ2-2; 10 bases map to TRBD2. The CDR3 covers 16 residues. V was pared by 4 bases and J by 4 bases, with 6 bases of the junction left unmatched. Germline CDR1 is MNHNS and CDR2 is SASEGT. The CDR3 coding sequence is TGTGCCAGCAGTGGAGCGGGGGGGTGGTCCACCGGGGAGCTGTTTTTT. This gives the protein CASSGAGGWSTGELFF.

J is TRBJ1-5 and V is TRBV6-5, with 7 nucleotides matching TRBD1. The CDR3 runs to 14 residues. The germline V gene has CDR1 MNHEY and CDR2 SVGAGI. Unmatched junction bases numbered 5, after V lost 6 bases and J lost 3 bases. CDR3 amino acids: CASRIRGDNQPQHF. The CDR3 DNA is TGTGCCAGCAGAATCAGGGGGGACAATCAGCCCCAGCATTTT.

The V and J genes are TRBV3-1 (or the pseudogene TRBV3-2) and TRBJ1-3; D gene unclear. Per germline, CDR1 LGHDT and CDR2 YNNKEL (reference sequence). V dropped 6 bases and J dropped 0 bases, with 12 bases sitting between them. The CDR3 extends over 15 amino acids. The CDR3 is CASRRNGDSGNTIYF. The CDR3 region has the DNA TGTGCCAGCAGGAGAAACGGAGACTCTGGAAACACCATATATTTT.

The chain couples TRBV9 to TRBJ2-3; D is ambiguous. The CDR3 covers 13 residues. Germline CDR1 is SGDLS and CDR2 is YYNGEE. Trimming shortened V by 1 base and J by 5 bases, and 8 bases separated the two germline ends. The CDR3 DNA is TGTGCCAGCAGCGTATTTGGCCGAGATACGCAGTATTTT. Its translation: CASSVFGRDTQYF.

This sequence joins TRBV6-1 and TRBJ2-2; tentatively, D is TRBD1 (5 bases). V lost 2 bases, J lost 6 bases, and 16 bases lay in between. Germline lookup yields CDR1 MNHNS and CDR2 SASEGT. The CDR3 sequence is 16 residues long. CDR3 amino acids: CASSEFSRVEAGELFF. Here the CDR3 DNA reads TGTGCCAGCAGTGAATTCAGCAGGGTAGAAGCCGGGGAGCTGTTTTTT.

In DNA, the CDR3 is TGTGCCAGCAGCGGGGGGGCCTATGGCTACACCTTC. Residues: CASSGGAYGYTF. The genes are TRBV3-1 (or the pseudogene TRBV3-2) and TRBJ1-2, with D perhaps TRBD1 (6 bases). The V gene lost 5 bases and the J gene lost 4 bases, with 8 bases spanning the gap. The CDR3 loop spans 12 amino acids. The germline V gene has CDR1 LGHDT and CDR2 YNNKEL (reference sequence).

This chain links TRBV4-3 with TRBJ2-7, with TRBD2 matching over 11 bases. The germline V gene has CDR1 LGHNA and CDR2 YSLEER. CDR3 length: 16 residues. The junction had 6 bases not matched to a gene; V was cut back by 2 bases and J by 3 bases. The CDR3 loop reads CASSQSPSGGHYEQYF. As DNA, the CDR3 is TGCGCCAGCAGCCAATCGCCTAGCGGGGGGCACTACGAGCAGTACTTC.

This chain uses TRBV7-6 with TRBJ2-7; tentative D call: TRBD1 (6 bases). This CDR3 has 16 residues. Per the germline V gene, CDR1 is SGHVS and CDR2 is FNYEAQ. Trimming took off 4 bases at V and 1 base at J, with 17 bases between the two ends. CDR3 sequence reads: CASSSSIVDRSYEQYF. DNA for the CDR3: TGTGCCAGCAGCTCCTCCATTGTCGACAGGTCCTACGAGCAGTACTTC.